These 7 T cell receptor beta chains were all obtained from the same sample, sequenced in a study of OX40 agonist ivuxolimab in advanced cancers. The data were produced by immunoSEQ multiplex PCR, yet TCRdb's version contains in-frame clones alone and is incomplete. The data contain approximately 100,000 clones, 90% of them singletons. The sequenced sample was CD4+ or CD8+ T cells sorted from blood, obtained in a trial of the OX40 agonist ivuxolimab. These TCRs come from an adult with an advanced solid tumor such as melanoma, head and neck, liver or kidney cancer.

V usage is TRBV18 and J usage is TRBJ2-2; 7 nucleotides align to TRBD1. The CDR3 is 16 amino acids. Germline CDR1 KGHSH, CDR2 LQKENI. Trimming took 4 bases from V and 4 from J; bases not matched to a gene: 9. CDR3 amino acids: CASSRVDRSTTGELFF. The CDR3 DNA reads TGTGCCAGCTCACGCGTGGACAGGTCAACCACCGGGGAGCTGTTTTTT.

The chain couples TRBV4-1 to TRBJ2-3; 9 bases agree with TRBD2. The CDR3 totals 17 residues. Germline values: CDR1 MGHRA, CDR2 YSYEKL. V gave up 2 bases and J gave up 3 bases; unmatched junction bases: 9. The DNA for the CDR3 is TGCGCCAGCAGCCAAAGGCGGGGGGGCGATCGGACAGATACGCAGTATTTT. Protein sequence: CASSQRRGGDRTDTQYF.

CDR3 DNA: TGTGCCAGCTCACCGCCGGCACACACTGAAGCTTTCTTT. As protein: CASSPPAHTEAFF. The V gene is TRBV18, the J gene TRBJ1-1; D is undetermined. V was clipped by 3 bases and J by 3 bases, with 8 bases between them. CDR1 is KGHSH, CDR2 LQKENI, per germline. The CDR3 spans 13 residues.

In DNA form, the CDR3 reads TGTGCCTGGGCCGAGAGGGGAGAGACCCAGTACTTC. It yields the protein CAWAERGETQYF. V gene TRBV30 combines with J gene TRBJ2-5; D assignment may be TRBD1 or TRBD2 (5 bases each). Trimming took off 5 bases at V and 4 bases at J, with 11 bases between the two ends. This CDR3 comprises 12 residues. In germline, CDR1 is GTSNPN, CDR2 SVGIG (reference sequence).

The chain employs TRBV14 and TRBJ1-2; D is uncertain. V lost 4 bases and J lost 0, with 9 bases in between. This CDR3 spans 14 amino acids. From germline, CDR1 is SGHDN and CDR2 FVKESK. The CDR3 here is CASSLLGTNYGYTF. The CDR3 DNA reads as TGTGCCAGCAGCCTTCTGGGCACTAACTATGGCTACACCTTC.

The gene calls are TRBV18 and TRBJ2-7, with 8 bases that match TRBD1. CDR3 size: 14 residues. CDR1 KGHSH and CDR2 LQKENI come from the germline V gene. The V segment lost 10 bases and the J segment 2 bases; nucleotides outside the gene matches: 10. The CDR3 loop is CATKQGGKTYEQYF. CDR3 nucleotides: TGTGCCACCAAACAGGGGGGAAAAACCTACGAGCAGTACTTC.

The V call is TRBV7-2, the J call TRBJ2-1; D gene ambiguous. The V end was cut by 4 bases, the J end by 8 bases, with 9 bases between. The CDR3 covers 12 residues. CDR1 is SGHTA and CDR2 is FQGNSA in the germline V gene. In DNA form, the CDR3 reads TGTGCCAGCAGCTACCCCCGTGATGAGCAGTTCTTC. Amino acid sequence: CASSYPRDEQFF.